Presented here are 14 T cell receptor beta chains from one specimen sequenced in a study of T-cell memory formation after mild COVID-19. TCRdb used MiXCR to reprocess the 5' RACE reads, holding one entry per CDR3 protein. The sample consists of some 490,000 distinct CDR3 sequences, about 18% of them appearing once. The sequenced sample was PBMCs or a T cell subset sorted from them (not recorded which). These receptors all stem from an adult woman who had mild COVID-19 (a few samples of this study predate the infection). Cell type and time point are not known.

The chain joins TRBV6-5 to TRBJ1-1; D is ambiguous. Germline-derived CDR1 and CDR2 are MNHEY and SVGAGI. The CDR3 spans 15 residues. Between the trimmed V and J ends, which lost 6 bases and 1 base, there was a span of 15 bases. For the CDR3, the DNA is TGTGCCAGCAGCCCGGTACTCGGGCGGAACACTGAAGCTTTCTTT. It is translated as CASSPVLGRNTEAFF.

This clonotype was counted a few times. This rearrangement joins TRBV24-1 to TRBJ2-1; 7 positions agree with TRBD1. The CDR3 contains 15 residues. Trimming removed 4 bases from V and 4 bases from J; junction bases left unmatched: 6. In germline, CDR1 is KGHDR, CDR2 SFDVKD. The CDR3 reads CATSEPGQKYNEQFF. The CDR3 DNA follows: TGTGCCACCAGTGAACCGGGACAGAAATACAATGAGCAGTTCTTC.

A few counts support this clonotype. The V gene is TRBV7-3, the J gene TRBJ2-1; 7 nucleotides match TRBD2. With 5 bases clipped from V and 5 bases from J, the junction kept 15 bases outside the gene matches. This CDR3 region has 17 residues. CDR1 and CDR2 (germline): SGHTA, FQGTGA. Written as DNA, the CDR3 is TGTGCCAGCAGCCTGCCACATGGGGGACTACCAAACAATGAGCAGTTCTTC. Protein product: CASSLPHGGLPNNEQFF.

This chain links TRBV20-1 with TRBJ1-2; a weak D match, TRBD1 (5 bases). The germline V gene has CDR1 DFQATT and CDR2 SNEGSKA (reference sequence). The CDR3 consists of 12 residues. The CDR3 nucleotides are TGCAGCCCTCCCCCAGGGAGCTATGGCTACACCTTC. Residues: CSPPPGSYGYTF.

This clonotype has only a few counts. This chain joins TRBV18 and TRBJ2-7, with TRBD1 matching 7 bases. This CDR3 comprises 14 residues. With 3 bases clipped from V and 2 bases from J, the junction kept 4 bases outside the gene matches. CDR1 and CDR2 (germline): KGHSH, LQKENI. The CDR3 sequence: CASSPKTGTYEQYF. The CDR3 DNA sequence: TGTGCCAGCTCACCGAAGACAGGGACCTACGAGCAGTACTTC.

The chain uses TRBV3-1 and TRBJ2-1; D perhaps matches TRBD2 (5 bases). V was trimmed by 0 bases and J by 0 bases, leaving 15 bases between them. Germline assignment: CDR1 LGHDT and CDR2 YNNKEL (reference sequence). The CDR3 consists of 18 residues. CDR3 in amino acids: CASSQDLLEVSSYNEQFF. The CDR3 nucleotides are TGTGCCAGCAGCCAAGATTTACTAGAGGTGAGCTCCTACAATGAGCAGTTCTTC.

The rearrangement joins TRBV11-3 to TRBJ1-2, with D unresolved. Trimming cost V 5 bases and J 6 bases, with 13 bases left between them. The germline V gene encodes CDR1 SGHNT and CDR2 YENEEA. There are 13 residues in the CDR3. The CDR3 DNA sequence: TGTGCCAGCAGCCGCAAGTGGACGGATGGCTACACCTTC. It translates to CASSRKWTDGYTF.

This clonotype was recorded a few times. This chain uses TRBV7-2 with TRBJ1-2; TRBD1 agrees at 8 bases. The germline gives CDR1 SGHTA, CDR2 FQGNSA. The CDR3 is 15 residues long. Trimming at V came to 2 bases and at J to 3 bases, leaving 5 bases not matched to a gene. The CDR3 sequence is CASSLRDRPYYGYTF. CDR3 nucleotide sequence: TGTGCCAGCAGCTTAAGGGACAGGCCATACTATGGCTACACCTTC.

This chain uses TRBV9 with TRBJ2-3; D not certain. CDR3 length: 14 amino acids. The V gene lost 3 bases and the J gene lost 2 bases, with 10 bases spanning the gap. In germline, CDR1 is SGDLS, CDR2 YYNGEE. Here the CDR3 DNA reads TGTGCCAGCAGCGCAAGTCCGCCCACAGATACGCAGTATTTT. Protein: CASSASPPTDTQYF.

The chain uses TRBV20-1 and TRBJ2-3, with 8 bases that match TRBD1. CDR1 DFQATT and CDR2 SNEGSKA come from the germline V gene (reference sequence). J gave up 2 bases and V 5 bases, and 15 bases lay outside the gene matches. The CDR3 has 17 amino acids. In nucleotides, the CDR3 is TGCAGTGCTTCCCTCCCGCAGGGGGCAGTTAACACAGATACGCAGTATTTT. It codes for CSASLPQGAVNTDTQYF.

This clonotype was seen more than once but under ten times. The DNA for the CDR3 is TGTGCCAGCAGCAAGAGGGACAGACACAATGAGCAGTTCTTC. Its protein product is CASSKRDRHNEQFF. V gene TRBV7-2 combines with J gene TRBJ2-1; 7 nucleotides align to TRBD1. The V gene's germline CDR1 is SGHTA and CDR2 FQGNSA. This CDR3 contains 14 residues. With 5 bases clipped from V and 5 bases from J, the junction kept 6 bases outside the gene matches.

The CDR3 DNA reads as TGCGCCAGCAGCGCGCGGCGTGGGGGGCCAGATACGCAGTATTTT. This codes for CASSARRGGPDTQYF. The chain recombines TRBV5-1 with TRBJ2-3, with D possibly called TRBD1 or TRBD2 (6 bases each). Deletions cut 4 bases from V and 4 bases from J, with 16 bases between. CDR3 length: 15 residues. Per germline, CDR1 SGHRS and CDR2 YFSETQ. The whole variable domain, filled in from reference TRBV5-1 and TRBJ2-3, reads KAGVTQTPRYLIKTRGQQVTLSCSPISGHRSVSWYQQTPGQGLQFLFEYFSETQRNKGNFPGRFSGRQFSNSRSEMNVSTLELGDSALYLCASSARRGGPDTQYFGPGTRLTVL.

The chain is built from TRBV5-1 and TRBJ2-4, with D uncertain. Germline V lookup: CDR1 SGHRS, CDR2 YFSETQ. V lost 4 bases to trimming and J lost 4 bases, with 12 bases between them. The CDR3 has 14 residues. CDR3 protein: CASSPADLKNIQYF. In DNA form, the CDR3 reads TGCGCCAGCAGCCCAGCCGACTTAAAAAACATTCAGTACTTC.

The V and J genes are TRBV7-2 and TRBJ2-1; the D gene is possibly TRBD2 (6 bases). Trimming removed 5 bases from V and 8 bases from J, with 19 bases in between. The CDR3 has 15 amino acids. Germline CDR1 is SGHTA and CDR2 is FQGNSA. The CDR3 sequence is CASSLGLRIGDEQFF. The CDR3 coding sequence is TGTGCCAGCAGCCTGGGACTCCGTATTGGCGATGAGCAGTTCTTC.